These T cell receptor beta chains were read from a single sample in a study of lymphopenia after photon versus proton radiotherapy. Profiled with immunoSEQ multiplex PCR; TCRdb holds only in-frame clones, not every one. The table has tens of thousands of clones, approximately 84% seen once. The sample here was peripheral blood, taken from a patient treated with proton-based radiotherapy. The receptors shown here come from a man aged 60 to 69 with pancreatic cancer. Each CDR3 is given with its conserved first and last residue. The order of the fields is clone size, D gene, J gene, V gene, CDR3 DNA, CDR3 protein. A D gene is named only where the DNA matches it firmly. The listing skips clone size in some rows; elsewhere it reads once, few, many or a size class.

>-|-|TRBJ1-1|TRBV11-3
TGTGCCAGCAGCTTAGGTGGGGGTTTCGGGGACACTGAAGCTTTCTTT
CASSLGGGFGDTEAFF
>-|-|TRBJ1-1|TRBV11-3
TGTGCCAGCAGCTTAATCAGTGAAGCTTTCTTT
CASSLISEAFF
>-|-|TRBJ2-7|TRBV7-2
TGTGCCAGCAGCTTAGTGGTCGCGGAGGCCTACGAGCAGTACTTC
CASSLVVAEAYEQYF
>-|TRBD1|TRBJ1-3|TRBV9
TGTGCCAGCAGCTCACAGGGGAAGGCTGGAAACACCATATATTTT
CASSSQGKAGNTIYF
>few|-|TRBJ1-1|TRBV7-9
TGTGCCAGCAGCACCATATCTGGCACTGAAGCTTTCTTT
CASSTISGTEAFF
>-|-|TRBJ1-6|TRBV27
TGTGCCAGCAGTTATAGTCGTACGGCACCCCTCCACTTT
CASSYSRTAPLHF
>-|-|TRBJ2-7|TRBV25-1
-
CASSTSSALEQYF
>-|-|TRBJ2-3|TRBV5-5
TGTGCCAGCAGCATCAGGGAAACAGATACGCAGTATTTT
CASSIRETDTQYF
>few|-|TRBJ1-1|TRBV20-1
TGCAGTGCTAGAGGACAGTTTGAAGCTTTCTTT
CSARGQFEAFF
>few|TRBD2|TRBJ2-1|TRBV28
TGTGCCAGCAGACCCCCGGTGGGCGGGAGGGTGGTTGAGCAGTTCTTC
CASRPPVGGRVVEQFF
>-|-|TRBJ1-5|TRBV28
TGTGCCAGCAGACCCGGGACGGTGCTTAATCAGCCCCAGCATTTT
CASRPGTVLNQPQHF
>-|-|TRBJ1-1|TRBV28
TGTGCCAGCAGTTTAAAAACTTCCCGGGAAGCTTTCTTT
CASSLKTSREAFF
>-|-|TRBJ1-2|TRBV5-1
TGCGCCAGCAGCTCAGCCCCTGGAACTAACTATGGCTACACCTTC
CASSSAPGTNYGYTF
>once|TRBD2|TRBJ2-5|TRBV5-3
TGTGCCAGAAGCCTCGAAGTCGGGACTAGCGGGAGAGAAGAGACCCAGTACTTC
CARSLEVGTSGREETQYF
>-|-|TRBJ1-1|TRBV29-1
TGCAGCGCAATGACCGGGACTGAAGCTTTCTTT
CSAMTGTEAFF
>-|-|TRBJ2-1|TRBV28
TGTGCCAGCAGTTTCGGGCGGATTAGCTCCTACAATGAGCAGTTCTTC
CASSFGRISSYNEQFF
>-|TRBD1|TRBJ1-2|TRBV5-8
TGTGCCAGCAGCTTGGGACAGGGCCCAATCTATTATGGCTACACCTTC
CASSLGQGPIYYGYTF
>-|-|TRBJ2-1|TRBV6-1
TGTGCCAGCAGTGAACGGACAACGCACCACAATGAGCAGTTCTTC
CASSERTTHHNEQFF
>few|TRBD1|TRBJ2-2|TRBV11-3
TGTGCCAGCAGCTTAGAATGGACAGGGAACGCCGGGGAGCTGTTTTTT
CASSLEWTGNAGELFF
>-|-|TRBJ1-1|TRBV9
TGTGCCAGCAGCGTAGGCCCGTCAAACCTGAACACTGAAGCTTTCTTT
CASSVGPSNLNTEAFF
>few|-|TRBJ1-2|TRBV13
TGTGCCAGCAGCCCATGGCGGCCCCCGCGAAAGGGGGTGGGTGGCTACACCTTC
CASSPWRPPRKGVGGYTF
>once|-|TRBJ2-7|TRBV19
TGTGCCAGTAGTCGGTCTAGAGCTTCGGGCGAGCAGTACTTC
CASSRSRASGEQYF
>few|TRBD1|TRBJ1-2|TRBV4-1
TGCGCCAGCAGCCCATGGGACAGGGCATCTGTTGGCTACACCTTC
CASSPWDRASVGYTF
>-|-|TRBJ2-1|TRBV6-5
TGTGCCAGCAGTAAGCCCCCCCCGCCTTACAATGAGCAGTTCTTC
CASSKPPPPYNEQFF
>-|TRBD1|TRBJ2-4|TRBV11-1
TGTGCCAGCAGCCCGGACAGGCCAGCCAAAAACATTCAGTACTTC
CASSPDRPAKNIQYF
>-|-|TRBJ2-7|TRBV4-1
TGCGCCAGCAGTCTAATCGAGGGTCGGTACGAGCAGTACTTC
CASSLIEGRYEQYF
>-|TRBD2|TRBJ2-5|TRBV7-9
TGTGCCAGCAGCTTATCTAGCGGACAAGAGACCCAGTACTTC
CASSLSSGQETQYF
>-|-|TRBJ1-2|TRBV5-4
TGTGCCAGCAGCCCCTCTTGGGACGGCCTGTATGGCTACACCTTC
CASSPSWDGLYGYTF